The present T cell receptor (beta chain) was sequenced within a study of T cells after posttransplantation cyclophosphamide. This CDR3 region has 18 residues. In germline, CDR1 is MGHRA, CDR2 YSYEKL. Trimming removed 0 bases from V and 7 bases from J; junction bases left unmatched: 15. Study-level results: Skin or GI-infiltrating T cells shared few TRB sequences with blood. Donor CD8+ memory clones often dominated recipient blood repertoires at later times.

TCRdb keeps only in-frame clones here, not all; method: immunoSEQ multiplex PCR. The profile shows approximately 10,000 clones, roughly nine tenths of them singletons. Control samples came 1 year after myeloablative marrow transplants with methotrexate plus calcineurin inhibitor. About this clone itself: The antigen is not known.

This TCR was sampled from a male patient in his forties or fifties who received an allogeneic stem cell transplant from an unrelated donor, was CMV-positive, and had chronic GVHD only. The graft donor may have given rise to some T cells. The source material was PBMCs, sampled around 450 days after allogeneic stem cell transplant with calcineurin inhibitor and methotrexate. The V call is TRBV4-1, the J call TRBJ2-1; TRBD2 agrees at 7 bases. CDR3 nucleotides: TGCGCCAGCAGCCAAGACCACACAAGCGGGATAAGGGAGAATGAGCAGTTCTTC. Translation gives CASSQDHTSGIRENEQFF.